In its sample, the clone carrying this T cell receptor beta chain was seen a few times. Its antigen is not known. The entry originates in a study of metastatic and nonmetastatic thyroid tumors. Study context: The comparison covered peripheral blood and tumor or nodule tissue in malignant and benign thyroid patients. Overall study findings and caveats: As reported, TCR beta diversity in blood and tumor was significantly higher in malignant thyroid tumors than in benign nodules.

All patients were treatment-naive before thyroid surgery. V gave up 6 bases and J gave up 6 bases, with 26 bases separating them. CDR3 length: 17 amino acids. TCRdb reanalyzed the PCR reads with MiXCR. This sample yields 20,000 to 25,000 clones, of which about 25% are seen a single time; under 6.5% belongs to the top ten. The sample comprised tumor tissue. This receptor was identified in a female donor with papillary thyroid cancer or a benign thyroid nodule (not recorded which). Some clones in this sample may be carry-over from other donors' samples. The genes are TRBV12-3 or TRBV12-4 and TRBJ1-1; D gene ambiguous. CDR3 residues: CASSNARSGGLHAEAFF. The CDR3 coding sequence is TGTGCCAGCAGCAACGCCCGGTCGGGTGGCCTGCACGCTGAAGCTTTCTTT.